The 32 T cell receptor beta chains given below trace back to one sample, sequenced in a study of graft-versus-host responses after intestinal transplantation. These receptors have no identified antigens. Sequenced by immunoSEQ multiplex PCR; TCRdb stores in-frame clones only, minus some. The data show more than 95,000 clones, roughly nine tenths seen once. The sequencing here drew on unstimulated CD4+ T cells sorted from spleen or lymph node cells, taken before intestinal transplant. These receptors all come from a human donor who received an intestinal transplant.

This clone was seen only once. The gene calls are TRBV6-5 and TRBJ2-7; 10 bases are a match to TRBD1. There are 15 residues in the CDR3. V dropped 7 bases and J dropped 2; count of bases not matched to a gene: 8. The V gene's germline CDR1 is MNHEY and CDR2 SVGAGI. CDR3 region: CASTEQGTGAYEQYF. The CDR3 nucleotides are TGTGCCAGCACCGAACAGGGGACAGGGGCCTACGAGCAGTACTTC.

This clone was observed a handful of times. V and J are TRBV6-1 and TRBJ1-2; 7 bases are a match to TRBD1. The germline gives CDR1 MNHNS, CDR2 SASEGT. CDR3 length: 14 amino acids. J gave up 1 base and V 4 bases, and 3 bases lay outside the gene matches. The CDR3 here is CASSGQGVNYGYTF. The CDR3 DNA follows: TGTGCCAGCAGTGGACAGGGAGTTAACTATGGCTACACCTTC.

This rearrangement joins TRBV20-1 to TRBJ1-1; weak D call: TRBD1 (5 bases). The CDR3 loop spans 11 amino acids. Germline CDR1 reads DFQATT; CDR2 reads SNEGSKA (reference sequence). The ends were cut back, 4 bases at V and 5 bases at J, with 8 bases in the middle. CDR3 nucleotide sequence: TGCAGTGCTATAAGACAGACTGAAGCTTTCTTT. Translating it yields CSAIRQTEAFF.

In this sample, this clone turned up once. The rearrangement links TRBV7-3 to TRBJ2-2; 8 bases agree with TRBD2. There are 20 residues in the CDR3. The ends lost 6 bases at V and 2 bases at J; junction bases unmatched: 20. The V gene's germline CDR1 is SGHTA and CDR2 FQGTGA. CDR3 loop: CASSPYGVAGGSTNTGELFF. CDR3 sequence (DNA): TGTGCCAGCAGTCCATACGGGGTTGCGGGGGGAAGCACTAACACCGGGGAGCTGTTTTTT.

The J gene is TRBJ1-2, the V gene TRBV4-3; 7 bases map to TRBD1. Losses at the gene ends were 5 bases for V and 2 bases for J; bases not matched to a gene: 5. This CDR3 has 14 residues. CDR1 is LGHNA and CDR2 is YSLEER in the germline V gene. For the CDR3, the DNA is TGCGCCAGCAGCACCCTACAGGGGAACTATGGCTACACCTTC. The encoded protein is CASSTLQGNYGYTF.

This chain connects TRBV7-3 to TRBJ2-3; TRBD1 aligns across 9 bases. The CDR3 sequence is 16 residues long. Germline loops: CDR1 SGHTA, CDR2 FQGTGA. Trimming cost V 2 bases and J 5 bases; bases outside gene matches: 8. The CDR3 nucleotides read TGTGCCAGCAGCTTATTTGGACAGGGGATGGGAGATACGCAGTATTTT. Translation: CASSLFGQGMGDTQYF.

V and J are TRBV19 and TRBJ2-5; TRBD2 matches 8 bases. This CDR3 is built from 13 residues. Germline values: CDR1 LNHDA, CDR2 SQIVND (reference sequence). The junction had 2 bases not matched to a gene; V was cut back by 3 bases and J by 5 bases. CDR3 region: CASSMPSGETQYF. CDR3 nucleotide sequence: TGTGCCAGTAGTATGCCTAGCGGGGAGACCCAGTACTTC.

V and J are TRBV7-8 and TRBJ1-3; no reliable D call. Deletions cut 3 bases from V and 0 bases from J, with 12 bases between. This CDR3 spans 16 amino acids. CDR1 is SGHVS, CDR2 FQNEAQ, per germline. The CDR3, as DNA: TGTGCCAGCAGCTTGGAGACTCCCGGCTCTGGAAACACCATATATTTT. It yields the protein CASSLETPGSGNTIYF.

V is TRBV7-8 and J is TRBJ1-1; 8 nucleotides match TRBD1. Germline-derived CDR1 and CDR2 are SGHVS and FQNEAQ. J was trimmed by 5 bases and V by 5 bases; bases with no gene match: 10. The CDR3 is made up of 15 amino acids. CDR3 sequence (DNA): TGTGCCAGCAGCCCGAGGGCAGGGGGCCGTACTGAAGCTTTCTTT. Residues: CASSPRAGGRTEAFF.

The CDR3 bases are TGTGCCAGCAGCAAAGAGAGACTGGGACTAGACCACAATGAGCAGTTCTTC. As protein: CASSKERLGLDHNEQFF. This rearrangement joins TRBV21-1 to TRBJ2-1; the table's D call, TRBD2, has no DNA check behind it. TRBV21-1 is marked as a pseudogene. This CDR3 contains 17 residues.

The chain carries TRBV5-4 and TRBJ2-7; 10 bases match TRBD1. The CDR3 covers 15 residues. V shed 5 bases, J shed 3 bases, and the junction held 8 bases outside the gene matches. CDR1 is SGHNT, CDR2 YYREEE, per germline (reference sequence). CDR3 DNA sequence: TGTGCCAGCAGTAGACAGGGGGCAAGGGACTACGAGCAGTACTTC. It encodes CASSRQGARDYEQYF.

This clone has only one observation. This sequence joins TRBV7-2 and TRBJ1-2; D perhaps matches TRBD1 (5 bases). Germline CDR1 reads SGHTA; CDR2 reads FQGNSA. The CDR3 has 13 amino acids. Trimming pared 2 bases from V and 6 bases from J, leaving 10 bases between. CDR3 coding DNA: TGTGCCAGCAGCTTACTTCGCAGGGATGGCTACACCTTC. Its protein product is CASSLLRRDGYTF. Full variable domain (missing parts from reference TRBV7-2 and TRBJ1-2): GAGVSQSPSNKVTEKGKDVELRCDPISGHTALYWYRQSLGQGLEFLIYFQGNSAPDKSGLPSDRFSAERTGGSVSTLTIQRTQQEDSAVYLCASSLLRRDGYTFGSGTRLTVV.

CDR3: CASSFTEAGYNEQFF. CDR3 DNA: TGTGCCAGCAGCTTTACTGAAGCGGGGTACAATGAGCAGTTCTTC. The rearrangement joins TRBV7-2 to TRBJ2-1; 7 bases map to TRBD2. The V segment lost 3 bases and the J segment 4 bases; nucleotides outside the gene matches: 6. The CDR3 consists of 15 residues. Germline assignment: CDR1 SGHTA and CDR2 FQGNSA.

This chain uses TRBV6-1 with TRBJ1-5; 10 bases are a match to TRBD1. Germline V lookup: CDR1 MNHNS, CDR2 SASEGT. CDR3 length: 16 amino acids. The V gene end was trimmed by 4 bases and the J gene end by 2 bases; junction bases not matched to a gene: 5. DNA for the CDR3: TGTGCCAGCAGTGCTGCCGGGACAGGGGGCAATCAGCCCCAGCATTTT. Translating it yields CASSAAGTGGNQPQHF.

The chain joins TRBV6-5 to TRBJ2-7, with 10 nucleotides matching TRBD2. The CDR3 consists of 13 residues. In germline, CDR1 is MNHEY, CDR2 SVGAGI. V lost 6 bases, J lost 6 bases, and 5 bases stayed unmatched. The CDR3 sequence: CASRLAGESEQYF. The CDR3 region has the DNA TGTGCCAGCAGGCTAGCGGGAGAATCCGAGCAGTACTTC.

This clone was seen once. V usage is TRBV18 and J usage is TRBJ1-1; D gene ambiguous. Per germline, CDR1 KGHSH and CDR2 LQKENI. The V gene lost 2 bases and the J gene lost 1 base, with 5 bases spanning the gap. The CDR3 runs 13 residues. For the CDR3, the DNA is TGTGCCAGCTCACCAAACAGGAACACTGAAGCTTTCTTT. This gives the protein CASSPNRNTEAFF.

Notes on this clone: Because it lacks the conserved phenylalanine or tryptophan at the end, this CDR3 is likely a read error. V and J are TRBV7-9 and TRBJ1-4; 7 nucleotides align to TRBD1. V dropped 1 base and J dropped 0; count of bases not matched to a gene: 5. This CDR3 is built from 17 residues. Per the germline V gene, CDR1 is SEHNR and CDR2 is FQNEAQ (reference sequence). This CDR3 is CASSLVPGGATNEKLFS. CDR3 bases: TGTGCCAGCAGCTTAGTCCCAGGGGGAGCAACTAATGAAAAACTGTTTTCT.

V usage is TRBV2 and J usage is TRBJ1-2; TRBD1 is a possible D gene (5 bases). Trimming stripped 1 base from V and 8 bases from J, with 14 bases between. This CDR3 is built from 14 residues. Germline CDR1 is SNHLY and CDR2 is FYNNEI. This CDR3 is CASSEDGGAMGYTF. The CDR3 DNA is TGTGCCAGCAGTGAAGACGGGGGAGCCATGGGCTACACCTTC.

This chain connects TRBV5-3 to TRBJ2-3; 7 bases fit TRBD1. TRBV5-3 is labeled an ORF, and its function is uncertain. The junction had 6 bases not matched to a gene; V was cut back by 4 bases and J by 1 base. The CDR3 covers 15 residues. The CDR3 loop reads CARSRGQGGTDTQYF. In nucleotides, the CDR3 is TGTGCCAGAAGCAGGGGGCAGGGAGGCACAGATACGCAGTATTTT.

The chain employs TRBV11-3 and TRBJ1-1; a possible D gene is TRBD1 (5 bases). CDR1 is SGHNT, CDR2 YENEEA, per germline. The CDR3 is 14 residues long. Trimming removed 3 bases at V and 4 bases at J, with 12 bases between. The DNA of the CDR3 is TGTGCCAGCAGCTTTGGAGGGGAGGCCACTGAAGCTTTCTTT. Encoded protein: CASSFGGEATEAFF.

J is TRBJ2-3 and V is TRBV6-5; TRBD1 matches 7 bases. The CDR3 is made up of 15 amino acids. In germline, CDR1 is MNHEY, CDR2 SVGAGI. Trimming took 9 bases from V and 1 from J; bases not matched to a gene: 10. As DNA, the CDR3 is TGTGCCAGAACCCCCTTAGACAGGGGCACAGATACGCAGTATTTT. As protein: CARTPLDRGTDTQYF.

This sequence joins TRBV5-1 and TRBJ2-1; 8 nucleotides line up with TRBD1. The length of the CDR3 is 16 residues. Germline V gene sequence: CDR1 SGHRS, CDR2 YFSETQ. Unmatched junction bases numbered 10, after V lost 0 bases and J lost 8 bases. The CDR3 is CASSLGRTGIGDEQFF. DNA of the CDR3: TGCGCCAGCAGCTTGGGGAGGACAGGGATAGGCGATGAGCAGTTCTTC. The full variable domain, with the rest looked up from reference TRBV5-1 and TRBJ2-1, is KAGVTQTPRYLIKTRGQQVTLSCSPISGHRSVSWYQQTPGQGLQFLFEYFSETQRNKGNFPGRFSGRQFSNSRSEMNVSTLELGDSALYLCASSLGRTGIGDEQFFGPGTRLTVL.

The chain joins TRBV5-4 to TRBJ1-3, with D uncertain. CDR3 size: 16 residues. The V end lost 3 bases, the J end lost 4 bases, and 17 bases lay between the germline ends. Per germline, CDR1 SGHNT and CDR2 YYREEE (reference sequence). The CDR3 DNA is TGTGCCAGCAGCTCCGGTGATCCCAGAGGGGGAAACACCATATATTTT. It specifies CASSSGDPRGGNTIYF.

V gene TRBV27 combines with J gene TRBJ2-7, with D maybe TRBD2 (5 bases). Germline CDR1 reads MNHEY; CDR2 reads SMNVEV (reference sequence). This CDR3 comprises 13 residues. V was shortened by 2 bases and J by 6 bases, with 11 bases between the two germline ends. In nucleotides, the CDR3 is TGTGCCAGCAGTTTAAAGGACTCTGGCGAGCAGTACTTC. It specifies CASSLKDSGEQYF.

The V call is TRBV6-6, the J call TRBJ1-2, with a possible D match to TRBD1 (5 bases). V gave up 6 bases and J gave up 8 bases, with 16 bases separating them. This CDR3 contains 13 residues. The germline gives CDR1 MNHNY, CDR2 SVGAGI (reference sequence). The CDR3 loop reads CASSVAGPRGYTF. The CDR3 bases are TGTGCCAGCAGCGTGGCAGGGCCTAGGGGCTACACCTTC.

The chain uses TRBV19 and TRBJ1-2; 11 bases are a match to TRBD1. CDR1 is LNHDA, CDR2 SQIVND, per germline (reference sequence). The CDR3 sequence is 14 residues long. Losses at the gene ends were 3 bases for V and 7 bases for J; bases not matched to a gene: 4. CDR3 coding DNA: TGTGCCAGTAGTATGGACAGGGGGCTTTTTGGCTACACCTTC. Protein product: CASSMDRGLFGYTF.

A few counts support this clone. V gene TRBV2 combines with J gene TRBJ2-7; 9 bases are shared with TRBD2. The ends lost 3 bases at V and 6 bases at J; junction bases unmatched: 12. Germline CDR1 is SNHLY and CDR2 is FYNNEI. The CDR3 is 16 residues long. The CDR3 here is CASSEVGAGGPSEQYF. Written as DNA, the CDR3 is TGTGCCAGCAGTGAGGTCGGGGCGGGAGGGCCCTCCGAGCAGTACTTC.

This sequence joins TRBV7-8 and TRBJ1-1, with D maybe TRBD1 (5 bases). Germline V gives CDR1 SGHVS, CDR2 FQNEAQ. With 2 bases removed from V and 4 bases from J, the gap between germline ends came to 14 bases. The length of the CDR3 is 15 residues. The CDR3 nucleotides read TGTGCCAGCAGCTTATTTAATGGGGGGGGCACTGAAGCTTTCTTT. It translates to CASSLFNGGGTEAFF.

This clone was counted a single time. This chain links TRBV7-6 with TRBJ2-7; 7 positions match TRBD1. The J segment lost 3 bases and the V segment lost 5 bases, leaving 7 bases of the junction unmatched. Germline loops: CDR1 SGHVS, CDR2 FNYEAQ. The CDR3 has 14 amino acids. The CDR3 here is CASSPRTGYYEQYF. DNA for the CDR3: TGTGCCAGCAGCCCCCGGACAGGATACTACGAGCAGTACTTC.

The chain joins TRBV7-9 to TRBJ2-1, with 9 bases matching TRBD1. CDR3 length: 17 amino acids. Germline lookup yields CDR1 SEHNR and CDR2 FQNEAQ (reference sequence). J lost 7 bases, V lost 3 bases, and 13 bases had no gene match. CDR3 DNA sequence: TGTGCCAGCAGCTTGGGGCTAGAATGGGACAGGGTAAATGAGCAGTTCTTC. Protein: CASSLGLEWDRVNEQFF.

The chain has TRBV7-6 and TRBJ2-3; perhaps TRBD2 as D (5 bases). V lost 5 bases to trimming and J lost 2 bases, with 14 bases between them. Germline loops: CDR1 SGHVS, CDR2 FNYEAQ. This CDR3 contains 15 residues. CDR3: CASSQLSGITDTQYF. CDR3 coding DNA: TGTGCCAGCAGCCAACTATCGGGAATCACAGATACGCAGTATTTT.

The rearrangement joins TRBV30 to TRBJ2-4; 7 nucleotides match TRBD1. The CDR3 covers 16 residues. Trimming took 0 bases from V and 3 from J; bases not matched to a gene: 8. Germline V gene lookup returns CDR1 GTSNPN and CDR2 SVGIG (reference sequence). CDR3 amino acids: CAWSVTPGTVKNIQYF. CDR3 coding DNA: TGTGCCTGGAGTGTGACCCCCGGGACAGTCAAAAACATTCAGTACTTC.